This TCR beta chain is from a study of T cells in Graves' hyperthyroidism and ophthalmopathy. Each person with ophthalmopathy scored at least 3 on the Clinical Activity Score, reached NOSPECS grade 4 or higher, and had been ill under 3 months. For this clonotype: What it binds is not known.

Overall study findings and caveats: Model-based prediction identified ophthalmopathy a median about 7 months prior to its onset.

The CDR3 spans 12 residues. V dropped 2 bases and J dropped 1 base, with 5 bases sitting between them. Germline-derived CDR1 and CDR2 are GTSNPN and SVGIG (reference sequence). Amplification of TCR beta CDR3 regions was performed using RNA transcripts as template. A first-round RT-PCR of the TCR CDR3 used the HTBI primer set. Using its own MiXCR run on the multiplex PCR reads, TCRdb lists one record per CDR3 protein. This table holds approximately 430,000 distinct CDR3 sequences, about 15% found once. Sequencing input: blood. The chain has TRBV30 and TRBJ1-1; D is ambiguous. The clonotype comes from a man between 18 and 35 years old with Graves' ophthalmopathy. The CDR3 coding sequence is TGTGCCTGGAGTCCAACGAACACTGAAGCTTTCTTT. This translates into CAWSPTNTEAFF.